The entry that follows covers one TCR beta chain sequence. V shed 2 bases and J 1 base; nucleotides not matched to a gene: 7. Germline CDR1 is SGHKS and CDR2 is YYEKEE (reference sequence). The length of the CDR3 is 16 residues. The sample originates from a study of T cells after yellow fever vaccination. MiXCR, run by TCRdb on the 5' RACE reads, gives a single entry per CDR3 protein. This table has 400,000 or so distinct CDR3 sequences, 11% appearing once. The V call is TRBV5-5, the J call TRBJ2-5, with 8 nucleotides matching TRBD2. The source was PBMCs, collected on the day of the first yellow fever vaccination. The clonotype comes from a man in his late teens or twenties who received the YFV17D yellow fever vaccine. As DNA, the CDR3 is TGTGCCAGCAGCTTCACGGGGGGGTCGTTCCAAGAGACCCAGTACTTC. This codes for CASSFTGGSFQETQYF.